This TCR beta chain stems from a study of T cells in Graves' hyperthyroidism and ophthalmopathy. Amplification of TCR beta CDR3 regions used RNA as the template. In the first-round RT-PCR of the TCR CDR3, the HTBI primer set was used. TCRdb used MiXCR to reprocess the multiplex PCR reads, holding one entry per CDR3 protein. The sample lists approximately 330,000 distinct CDR3 sequences; roughly 18% were seen once. Patients counted as stable if ophthalmopathy did not develop within 18 months. Orbital computed tomography and thyroid ultrasound, together with serum TRAb and thyroxine and clinical symptoms, were used for diagnoses. From approximately 9.1 ml of fresh peripheral blood, PBMCs were isolated. Concerning this clonotype itself: The germline gene is not matched at one end of the junction; a read error may be the cause.

Sequenced sample: blood. The clonotype was recovered from a woman aged 50 to 60 with Graves' hyperthyroidism.

CDR3 sequence (DNA): TGCAGTACTAGAGTGGCGGGGTATGGCAATCAGCCCCAGCATTTT. It translates to CSTRVAGYGNQPQHF. V and J are TRBV20-1 and TRBJ1-5; no firm D call. Germline CDR1 DFQATT, CDR2 SNEGSKA (reference sequence). This CDR3 has 15 amino acids.